Shown below are 2 T cell receptor beta chains from a single sample sequenced in a study of OX40 agonist ivuxolimab in advanced cancers. The library was made by the immunoSEQ multiplex PCR assay. Here the immuneACCESS table is served through TCRdb, limited to in-frame sequences with V and J called. Missing clones are a known gap in these copies; in checked studies unresolved V genes cover under half, and the rest lacks a known reason. The sample includes about 79,000 clones, with roughly 85% observed a single time. The top ten hold about 3.8% of the sample. The material was CD4+ or CD8+ T cells sorted from blood, obtained in a trial of the OX40 agonist ivuxolimab. The receptors here all came from an adult with an advanced solid tumor such as melanoma, head and neck, liver or kidney cancer.

The rearrangement uses TRBV7-3 and TRBJ1-1; 9 bases fit TRBD1. From germline, CDR1 is SGHTA and CDR2 FQGTGA. The CDR3 consists of 12 residues. J was trimmed by 13 bases and V by 5 bases; bases with no gene match: 8. The CDR3 DNA follows: TGTGCCAGCAGCCCGGACAGGGGTGGAGTTTTCTTT. Translating it yields CASSPDRGGVFF.

This chain joins TRBV27 and TRBJ2-5; D not certain. Germline values: CDR1 MNHEY, CDR2 SMNVEV (reference sequence). Between the trimmed V and J ends, which lost 6 bases and 1 base, there was a span of 9 bases. This CDR3 comprises 13 residues. CDR3 in DNA: TGTGCCAGCAGCTATAGCCGCCAAGAGACCCAGTACTTC. Encoded protein: CASSYSRQETQYF.